Following are 6 T cell receptor beta chains from one sample sequenced in a study of cytomegalovirus exposure and HLA in healthy donors. Both 60 Vbeta primers and 13 Jbeta primers went into the PCR. Clones were read by immunoSEQ multiplex PCR, and TCRdb kept only the in-frame ones, dropping some. The table includes about 150,000 clones, around 74% detected once. Sequenced input: PBMCs. The receptors originated from a man aged 18 to 35 in good health and CMV-seronegative.

J is TRBJ2-7 and V is TRBV10-3; unclear D gene. The length of the CDR3 is 12 residues. Germline V gene sequence: CDR1 ENHRY, CDR2 SYGVKD. Trimming stripped 2 bases from V and 5 bases from J, with 7 bases between. This chain's CDR3 is CAISEEAHEQYF. The DNA for the CDR3 is TGTGCCATCAGTGAGGAAGCCCACGAGCAGTACTTC.

J is TRBJ2-3 and V is TRBV19, with D perhaps TRBD1 (5 bases). Trimming stripped 9 bases from V and 4 bases from J, with 14 bases between. Germline CDR1 reads LNHDA; CDR2 reads SQIVND (reference sequence). This CDR3 is 13 amino acids long. CDR3 nucleotides: TGTGCCAGCGGAGACAGACCAGCAGATACGCAGTATTTT. Amino acids: CASGDRPADTQYF.

V is TRBV7-9 and J is TRBJ2-7; 9 bases agree with TRBD2. Losses at the gene ends were 5 bases for V and 2 bases for J; bases not matched to a gene: 7. The length of the CDR3 is 15 residues. Germline V gene lookup returns CDR1 SEHNR and CDR2 FQNEAQ (reference sequence). The CDR3 sequence is CASSPPTSGAYEQYF. The CDR3 DNA follows: TGTGCCAGCAGCCCTCCGACTAGCGGAGCCTACGAGCAGTACTTC.

The chain carries TRBV7-2 and TRBJ2-6; 9 bases map to TRBD1. Losses at the gene ends were 3 bases for V and 0 bases for J; bases not matched to a gene: 9. Germline CDR1 SGHTA, CDR2 FQGNSA. The CDR3 consists of 19 residues. CDR3 sequence reads: CASSFRRDRAPSGANVLTF. The CDR3 DNA reads TGTGCCAGCAGCTTTCGTCGGGACAGGGCCCCCTCTGGGGCCAACGTCCTGACTTTC. Full variable domain (missing parts from reference TRBV7-2 and TRBJ2-6): GAGVSQSPSNKVTEKGKDVELRCDPISGHTALYWYRQSLGQGLEFLIYFQGNSAPDKSGLPSDRFSAERTGGSVSTLTIQRTQQEDSAVYLCASSFRRDRAPSGANVLTFGAGSRLTVL.

This chain joins TRBV5-5 and TRBJ2-1; 11 nucleotides line up with TRBD2. Germline V gives CDR1 SGHKS, CDR2 YYEKEE (reference sequence). The V gene end was trimmed by 4 bases and the J gene end by 4 bases; junction bases not matched to a gene: 7. This CDR3 has 16 amino acids. In nucleotides, the CDR3 is TGTGCCAGCAGCCCCCAGGGACTAGCGGCTTACAATGAGCAGTTCTTC. Translation: CASSPQGLAAYNEQFF.

The chain employs TRBV19 and TRBJ1-2; no definite D call. This CDR3 spans 13 amino acids. The V end lost 7 bases, the J end lost 5 bases, and 14 bases lay between the germline ends. Germline V gene lookup returns CDR1 LNHDA and CDR2 SQIVND (reference sequence). The CDR3 nucleotides are TGTGCCAGTACCCGAGGGAGGTTTTATGGCTACACCTTC. Its protein product is CASTRGRFYGYTF.